This TCR beta chain stems from a study of fetal regulatory T cell absence and autoimmunity. With regard to this clone: Its target is not known.

Whole-study results and caveats: Oligoclonal TCR enrichment in pancreas over cord blood reached over 95-fold for some clones.

This was a survey-level run. Sequenced by immunoSEQ multiplex PCR; TCRdb stores in-frame clones only, minus some. The table includes more than 90,000 clones, around 72% detected once. The germline V gene has CDR1 PRHDT and CDR2 FYEKMQ (reference sequence). The CDR3 totals 15 residues. Germline trimming cut 3 bases from V and 4 bases from J; bases unmatched to any gene: 3. The origin of this receptor is a male donor with IPEX syndrome. The rearrangement links TRBV13 to TRBJ2-1; 10 bases map to TRBD2. The sample consisted of pancreas tissue. In DNA, the CDR3 is TGTGCCAGCAGCTTCCCTAGCGGGGGATACAATGAGCAGTTCTTC. Translating gives CASSFPSGGYNEQFF.